Sequencing of this TCR beta chain was carried out in a study of blood T cell repertoires in COVID-19. Study in general: COVID-19 samples collected from the United States, Italy and Spain covered acute and convalescent phases. From T cells, B-cell-depleted T cells, or PBMCs came the material, which was cDNA or gDNA.

As processed by the authors: Reference gene primer amplification gave estimated nucleated cell counts. TCRdb's table, derived via immunoSEQ multiplex PCR, lists solely in-frame clones and lacks some. The DNA was the basis for D and trimming; V, J and clone size are from that table. The sample holds more than 100,000 clones, over 75% seen once. The CDR3 has 16 residues. CDR1 and CDR2 from the germline V gene are SEHNR and FQNEAQ (reference sequence). V lost 4 bases, J lost 0 bases, and 12 bases lay in between. Sequencing was performed on peripheral blood. The chain links TRBV7-9 to TRBJ1-4; D ambiguous. The TCR sequence derives from a woman aged 55-75 years with acute or convalescent COVID-19. Here the CDR3 DNA reads TGTGCCAGCAGCTCCTCTTTGGCCGCAACTAATGAAAAACTGTTTTTT. Its translation: CASSSSLAATNEKLFF.